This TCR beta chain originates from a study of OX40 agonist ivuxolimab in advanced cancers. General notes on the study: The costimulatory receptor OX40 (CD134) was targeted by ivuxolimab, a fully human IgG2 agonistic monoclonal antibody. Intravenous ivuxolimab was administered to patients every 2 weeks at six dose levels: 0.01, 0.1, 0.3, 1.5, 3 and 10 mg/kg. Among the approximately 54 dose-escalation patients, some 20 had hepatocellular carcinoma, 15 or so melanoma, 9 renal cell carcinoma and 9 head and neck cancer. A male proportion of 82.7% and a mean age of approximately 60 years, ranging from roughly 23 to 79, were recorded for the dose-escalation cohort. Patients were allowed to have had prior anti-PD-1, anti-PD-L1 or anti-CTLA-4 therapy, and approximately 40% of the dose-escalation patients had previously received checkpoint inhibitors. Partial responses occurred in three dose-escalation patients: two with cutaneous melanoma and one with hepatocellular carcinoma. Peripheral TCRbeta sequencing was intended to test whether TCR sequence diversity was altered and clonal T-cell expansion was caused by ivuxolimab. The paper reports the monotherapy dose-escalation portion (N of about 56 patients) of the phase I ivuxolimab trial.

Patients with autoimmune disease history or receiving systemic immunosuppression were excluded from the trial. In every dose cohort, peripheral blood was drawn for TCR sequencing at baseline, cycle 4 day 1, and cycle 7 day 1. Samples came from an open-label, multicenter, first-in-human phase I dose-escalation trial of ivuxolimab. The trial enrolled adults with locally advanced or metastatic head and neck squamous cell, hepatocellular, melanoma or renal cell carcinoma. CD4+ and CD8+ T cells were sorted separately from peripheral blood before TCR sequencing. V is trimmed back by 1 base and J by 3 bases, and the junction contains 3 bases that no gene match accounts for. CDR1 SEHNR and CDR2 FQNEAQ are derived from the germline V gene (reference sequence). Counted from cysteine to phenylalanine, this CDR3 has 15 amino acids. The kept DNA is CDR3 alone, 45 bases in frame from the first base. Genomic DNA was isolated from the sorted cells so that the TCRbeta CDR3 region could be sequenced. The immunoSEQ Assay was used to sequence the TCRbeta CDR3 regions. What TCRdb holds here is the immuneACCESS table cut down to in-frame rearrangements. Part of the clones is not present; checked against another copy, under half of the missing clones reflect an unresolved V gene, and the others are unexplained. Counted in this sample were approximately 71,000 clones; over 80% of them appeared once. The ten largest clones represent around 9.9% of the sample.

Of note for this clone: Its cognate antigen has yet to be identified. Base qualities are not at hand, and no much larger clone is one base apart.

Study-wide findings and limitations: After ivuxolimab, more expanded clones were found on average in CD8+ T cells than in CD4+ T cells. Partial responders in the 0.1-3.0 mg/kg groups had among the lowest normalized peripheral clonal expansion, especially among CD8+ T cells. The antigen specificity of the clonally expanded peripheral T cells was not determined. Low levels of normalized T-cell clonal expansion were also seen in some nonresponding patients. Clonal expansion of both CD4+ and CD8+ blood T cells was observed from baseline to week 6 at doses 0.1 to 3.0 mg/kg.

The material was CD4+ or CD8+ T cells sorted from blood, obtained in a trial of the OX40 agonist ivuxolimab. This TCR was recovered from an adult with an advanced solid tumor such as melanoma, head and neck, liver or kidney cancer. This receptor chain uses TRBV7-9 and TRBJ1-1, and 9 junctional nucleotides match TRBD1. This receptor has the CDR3 CASSLGTGADTEAFF. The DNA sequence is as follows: TGTGCCAGCAGCTTAGGGACAGGGGCGGACACTGAAGCTTTCTTT. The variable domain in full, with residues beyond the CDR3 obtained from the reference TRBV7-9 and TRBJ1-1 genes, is DTGVSQNPRHKITKRGQNVTFRCDPISEHNRLYWYRQTLGQGPEFLTYFQNEAQLEKSRLLSDRFSAERPKGSFSTLEIQRTEQGDSAMYLCASSLGTGADTEAFFGQGTRLTVV.